This T cell receptor beta chain emerged from a study of T cells in Graves' hyperthyroidism and ophthalmopathy. Broader study findings: Clonotypes that were expanded in thyroid above 0.001 mostly appeared in blood too.

This clonotype has a count of ten or more. Antigen specificity is unknown. The ends were cut back, 0 bases at V and 5 bases at J, with 17 bases in the middle. CDR3 length: 16 amino acids. Germline CDR1 is LNHNV and CDR2 is YYDKDF (reference sequence). Template material for amplifying TCR beta CDR3 regions consisted of RNA transcripts. Using the HTBI primer set, a first-round RT-PCR was run on the TCR CDR3. TCRdb reanalysed the multiplex PCR reads using MiXCR and keeps one entry per CDR3 protein. The sample shows hundreds of thousands of distinct CDR3 sequences, about a sixth of them seen only once. The chain joins TRBV15 to TRBJ2-7, with D possibly matching TRBD1 (6 bases). Specimen: blood. The origin of this receptor is a woman under 30 with Graves' hyperthyroidism. The CDR3 region has the DNA TGTGCCACCAGCAGAGATGGGTCGTCGAACAGGGACGAGCAGTACTTC. Its translation: CATSRDGSSNRDEQYF.